The 26 T cell receptor beta chains reported below all come from one sample, sequenced in a study of blood T cell repertoires in COVID-19. Assay: immunoSEQ multiplex PCR; the TCRdb copy retains only in-frame clones and omits some. The sample includes about 190,000 clones, approximately 92% of them seen just once. The sample taken for sequencing was peripheral blood. Receptor source: a man in his fifties or sixties with acute or convalescent COVID-19.

The chain recombines TRBV6-5 with TRBJ2-7, with a weak D call TRBD2 (6 bases). Germline CDR1 and CDR2: MNHEY and SVGAGI. V lost 6 bases to trimming and J lost 0 bases, with 6 bases between them. The CDR3 is 12 amino acids. The CDR3 region is CASSGSSYEQYV. The CDR3 coding sequence is TGTGCCAGCAGCGGGAGCTCCTACGAGCAGTACGTC.

V gene TRBV13 combines with J gene TRBJ2-5; no reliable D call. This CDR3 has 13 residues. Germline assignment: CDR1 PRHDT and CDR2 FYEKMQ (reference sequence). The ends were cut back, 4 bases at V and 1 base at J, with 7 bases in the middle. The CDR3 sequence is CASSSQSQETQYF. As DNA, the CDR3 is TGTGCCAGCAGCTCACAGAGCCAAGAGACCCAGTACTTC.

The chain carries TRBV4-2 and TRBJ1-5, with TRBD1 identical over 9 bases. Looked up from germline, CDR1 is LGHNA and CDR2 is YNFKEQ. CDR3 length: 14 amino acids. V was clipped by 4 bases and J by 7 bases; unmatched bases: 5. CDR3 residues: CASSPNRGQQPQHF. CDR3 coding DNA: TGTGCCAGCAGCCCTAACAGGGGGCAACAGCCCCAGCATTTT.

J is TRBJ1-2 and V is TRBV18, with 9 bases identical to TRBD1. The V gene's germline CDR1 is KGHSH and CDR2 LQKENI. This CDR3 has 13 residues. V lost 5 bases, J lost 4 bases, and 2 bases stayed unmatched. CDR3 coding DNA: TGTGCCAGCTCAGTGACAGGGGGCTATGGCTACACCTTC. Encoded protein: CASSVTGGYGYTF.

The V call is TRBV6-6, the J call TRBJ2-7; 9 bases map to TRBD1. Germline lookup yields CDR1 MNHNY and CDR2 SVGAGI (reference sequence). This CDR3 has 20 amino acids. Trimming took 6 bases from V and 4 from J; bases not matched to a gene: 25. For the CDR3, the DNA is TGTGCCAGCAGCCGGGACAGGGAAACGGGCTGGACTGCCCGCTTGTACGAGCAGTACGTC. Encoded protein: CASSRDRETGWTARLYEQYV.

This chain joins TRBV19 and TRBJ2-3, with TRBD2 as a possible D gene (6 bases). The CDR3 extends over 15 amino acids. Germline-derived CDR1 and CDR2 are LNHDA and SQIVND (reference sequence). Trimming left V 3 bases short and J 2 bases short, with 12 bases between. The CDR3 protein is CASSMGRGITDTQYF. The CDR3 nucleotides read TGTGCCAGTAGTATGGGACGGGGGATCACAGATACGCAGTATTTT. The full variable domain, rest sourced from reference TRBV19 and TRBJ2-3, is DGGITQSPKYLFRKEGQNVTLSCEQNLNHDAMYWYRQDPGQGLRLIYYSQIVNDFQKGDIAEGYSVSREKKESFPLTVTSAQKNPTAFYLCASSMGRGITDTQYFGPGTRLTVL.

The chain employs TRBV4-3 and TRBJ2-5; 7 bases agree with TRBD1. After removal of 3 bases from V and 3 bases from J, the junction contained 4 bases not matched to a gene. Germline V CDR1 and CDR2: LGHNA, YSLEER. This CDR3 is built from 14 residues. In DNA form, the CDR3 reads TGCGCCAGCAGCCAGTTAGGACAGGAAGAGACCCAGTACTTC. Translating gives CASSQLGQEETQYF.

This clone was recorded a few times. The gene calls are TRBV5-6 and TRBJ2-7; no definite D call. CDR1 is SGHDT, CDR2 YYEEEE, per germline. Trimming removed 0 bases from V and 4 bases from J, with 14 bases in between. The CDR3 runs to 15 residues. The CDR3 sequence: CASSLAVGSMYEQYF. In nucleotides, the CDR3 is TGTGCCAGCAGCTTGGCAGTGGGCAGTATGTACGAGCAGTACTTC. The full variable domain, in which reference TRBV5-6 and TRBJ2-7 provide the parts outside the CDR3, is DAGVTQSPTHLIKTRGQQVTLRCSPKSGHDTVSWYQQALGQGPQFIFQYYEEEERQRGNFPDRFSGHQFPNYSSELNVNALLLGDSALYLCASSLAVGSMYEQYFGPGTRLTVT.

The chain recombines TRBV29-1 with TRBJ2-5; 9 bases agree with TRBD2. The CDR3 is 14 residues long. CDR1 SQVTM and CDR2 ANQGSEA come from the germline V gene. V was pared by 6 bases and J by 5 bases, with 10 bases of the junction left unmatched. The CDR3 DNA reads TGCAGCGTATCGACTAGCGGAAGGGGGGAGACCCAGTACTTC. This sequence encodes CSVSTSGRGETQYF.

This clone was counted once. The chain couples TRBV5-1 to TRBJ2-1; TRBD2 matches at 9 bases. Germline V gives CDR1 SGHRS, CDR2 YFSETQ. The CDR3 is 19 residues long. Trimming at V came to 4 bases and at J to 7 bases, leaving 21 bases not matched to a gene. CDR3 sequence: CASSPAPMTSGTRMNEQFF. The CDR3 DNA follows: TGCGCCAGCAGCCCGGCACCCATGACTAGCGGTACGCGTATGAATGAGCAGTTCTTC. Full variable domain (outside the CDR3, taken from reference TRBV5-1 and TRBJ2-1): KAGVTQTPRYLIKTRGQQVTLSCSPISGHRSVSWYQQTPGQGLQFLFEYFSETQRNKGNFPGRFSGRQFSNSRSEMNVSTLELGDSALYLCASSPAPMTSGTRMNEQFFGPGTRLTVL.

The chain recombines TRBV5-1 with TRBJ1-1; TRBD1 aligns across 7 bases. CDR3 length equals 15 residues. In germline, CDR1 is SGHRS, CDR2 YFSETQ. V was clipped by 3 bases and J by 1 base; unmatched bases: 6. The CDR3 spells CASSSQTGRNTEAFF. The CDR3 bases are TGCGCCAGCAGCTCTCAGACAGGGAGGAACACTGAAGCTTTCTTT.

The rearrangement links TRBV2 to TRBJ1-5; 7 nucleotides line up with TRBD1. In germline, CDR1 is SNHLY, CDR2 FYNNEI. The CDR3 has 13 residues. The ends lost 8 bases at V and 4 bases at J; junction bases unmatched: 5. The CDR3 bases are TGTGCCAGCGGAGAGACAGGGAATCAGCCCCAGCATTTT. Translation: CASGETGNQPQHF.

The chain carries TRBV2 and TRBJ1-1; 10 nucleotides align to TRBD1. In germline, CDR1 is SNHLY, CDR2 FYNNEI. V lost 7 bases and J lost 2; bases outside the gene matches: 10. The CDR3 covers 16 residues. The CDR3 DNA reads TGTGCCAGCAAATGGCGGACAGGGGGGGGAAACACTGAAGCTTTCTTT. It is translated as CASKWRTGGGNTEAFF.

The CDR3 here is CASSLVFGRGLSYNEQFF. The CDR3 nucleotides are TGTGCCAGCAGCTTGGTGTTCGGGCGGGGCCTCTCCTACAATGAGCAGTTCTTC. This rearrangement joins TRBV5-5 to TRBJ2-1; a possible D gene is TRBD2 (6 bases). V was cut by 0 bases and J by 0 bases, with 16 bases left in between. Germline V CDR1 and CDR2: SGHKS, YYEKEE (reference sequence). CDR3 length equals 18 residues.

The chain uses TRBV11-2 and TRBJ2-7; D remains unclear. The CDR3 is 15 residues long. CDR1 is SGHAT, CDR2 FQNNGV, per germline. V gave up 2 bases and J gave up 5 bases, with 16 bases separating them. CDR3 region: CASSLFRRGSHEQYF. DNA for the CDR3: TGTGCCAGCAGCTTATTCCGGAGAGGATCCCACGAGCAGTACTTC.

This clone came up once. This chain joins TRBV9 and TRBJ1-6; TRBD1 matches at 8 bases. The trim removed 3 bases at V and 8 bases at J, leaving 1 base unmatched. The germline CDR1 and CDR2 sequences are SGDLS and YYNGEE. The CDR3 covers 13 residues. The CDR3 is CASSEQGDSPLHF. The CDR3 DNA follows: TGTGCCAGCAGCGAACAGGGGGATTCACCCCTCCACTTT.

In this sample, this clone turned up a few times. The chain is built from TRBV21-1 and TRBJ1-5; TRBD1, the D gene given by the table, was not confirmed from the DNA. TRBV21-1 constitutes a pseudogene. This CDR3 has 15 residues. In DNA, the CDR3 is TGTGCCAGCTACTGGGTAGGGACAGGAGGTCAGCCCCAGCATTTT. Translating it yields CASYWVGTGGQPQHF.

V and J are TRBV30 and TRBJ1-1, with D hard to call. Trimming pared 5 bases from V and 1 base from J, leaving 11 bases between. This CDR3 has 13 amino acids. Germline lookup yields CDR1 GTSNPN and CDR2 SVGIG (reference sequence). The CDR3 nucleotides read TGTGCCTGGGAGACAACGAAGAACACTGAAGCTTTCTTT. It yields the protein CAWETTKNTEAFF.

The gene calls are TRBV5-5 and TRBJ2-1; no clear D. The CDR3 has 13 amino acids. Germline V gene data show CDR1 as SGHKS and CDR2 as YYEKEE (reference sequence). V lost 3 bases and J lost 10, with 14 bases in between. CDR3 nucleotide sequence: TGTGCCAGCAGCTCCCATCCAAGCAACGAGCAGTTCTTC. Its translation is CASSSHPSNEQFF.

This sequence joins TRBV29-1 and TRBJ1-2; D unresolved. Germline V gene lookup returns CDR1 SQVTM and CDR2 ANQGSEA. The CDR3 consists of 14 residues. The germline V and J ends were trimmed by 5 bases and 2 bases, with 15 bases remaining between them. The CDR3 nucleotides are TGCAGCGTTCGGGGTGCGGAGATCAACTATGGCTACACCTTC. Translated: CSVRGAEINYGYTF. Full variable domain (outside the CDR3, taken from reference TRBV29-1 and TRBJ1-2): SAVISQKPSRDICQRGTSLTIQCQVDSQVTMMFWYRQQPGQSLTLIATANQGSEATYESGFVIDKFPISRPNLTFSTLTVSNMSPEDSSIYLCSVRGAEINYGYTFGSGTRLTVV.

The genes are TRBV2 and TRBJ1-2, with D possibly being TRBD1 (6 bases). V lost 5 bases and J 2 bases, leaving 9 bases between the germline ends. CDR3 length: 13 residues. Germline CDR1 reads SNHLY; CDR2 reads FYNNEI. CDR3 bases: TGTGCCAGCAGTAACAGGGAGAACTATGGCTACACCTTC. Protein: CASSNRENYGYTF. Complete variable domain (other parts from reference TRBV2 and TRBJ1-2): EPEVTQTPSHQVTQMGQEVILRCVPISNHLYFYWYRQILGQKVEFLVSFYNNEISEKSEIFDDQFSVERPDGSNFTLKIRSTKLEDSAMYFCASSNRENYGYTFGSGTRLTVV.

The chain couples TRBV19 to TRBJ2-3, with a tentative D call TRBD2 (6 bases). CDR1 LNHDA and CDR2 SQIVND come from the germline V gene (reference sequence). Trimming took 0 bases from V and 5 from J, leaving 6 bases between them. CDR3 length: 13 residues. The CDR3, as DNA: TGTGCCAGTAGTATAGAGGGGGGAGATACGCAGTATTTT. This translates into CASSIEGGDTQYF.

This clone is a singleton in its sample. This chain connects TRBV7-3 to TRBJ2-1; TRBD2 agrees at 11 bases. This CDR3 contains 16 residues. The ends lost 3 bases at V and 7 bases at J; junction bases unmatched: 8. The V gene's germline CDR1 is SGHTA and CDR2 FQGTGA. This CDR3 reads CASSFTGTSGSNEQFF. CDR3 DNA sequence: TGTGCCAGCAGCTTCACCGGAACTAGCGGGAGTAATGAGCAGTTCTTC.

This sequence joins TRBV29-1 and TRBJ1-3, with no clear D. From germline, CDR1 is SQVTM and CDR2 ANQGSEA. This CDR3 has 11 amino acids. Trimming shortened V by 4 bases and J by 4 bases, and 5 bases separated the two germline ends. The DNA for the CDR3 is TGCAGCGTTGGGCTCGGAAACACCATATATTTT. This translates into CSVGLGNTIYF.

The V gene is TRBV7-9, the J gene TRBJ2-1, with no clear D. This CDR3 spans 14 amino acids. Trimming took 1 base from V and 4 from J, leaving 8 bases between them. In germline, CDR1 is SEHNR, CDR2 FQNEAQ (reference sequence). CDR3 nucleotides: TGTGCCAGCAGCTTAGGGCAGATTTACAATGAGCAGTTCTTC. Residues: CASSLGQIYNEQFF.

The chain links TRBV6-2 or TRBV6-3 to TRBJ2-1; D ambiguous. The length of the CDR3 is 16 residues. The germline V gene has CDR1 MNHEY and CDR2 SVGEGT. Trimming shortened V by 0 bases and J by 0 bases, and 9 bases separated the two germline ends. The CDR3 bases are TGTGCCAGCAGTTACTCGCGCGGAAGCTCCTACAATGAGCAGTTCTTC. Amino acid sequence: CASSYSRGSSYNEQFF.